This TCR beta chain emerged from a study of T cells in localized non-small cell lung cancer. Note on this clone: Its cognate antigen is unknown.

The repertoire was sequenced with immunoSEQ multiplex PCR; TCRdb's copy has only in-frame clones and lacks some. The table lists approximately 33,000 clones, more than 80% of them singletons. Whole-study findings and limits: The highest T cell clonality was in uninvolved adjacent lung, above tumor. Researchers found a median approximately 57 of the top 100 tumor clones in adjacent lung.

The V gene's germline CDR1 is SGHNT and CDR2 YENEEA. The CDR3 has 12 amino acids. The V end lost 6 bases, the J end lost 3 bases, and 7 bases lay between the germline ends. The material was peripheral blood, obtained before any cancer treatment. The clonotype originates from a female donor over 55 with stage I lung adenocarcinoma. The chain couples TRBV11-3 to TRBJ2-3; no reliable D call. The CDR3 reads CASSFGTDTQYF. CDR3 nucleotides: TGTGCCAGCAGTTTCGGAACAGATACGCAGTATTTT.